Following are 25 T cell receptor beta chains from one sample sequenced in a study of T cell responses to AZD1222 COVID-19 vaccine. Only in-frame clones appear in the TCRdb table, and some are missing; sequencing was by immunoSEQ multiplex PCR. The sample records under 130,000 clones, 89% being singletons. The sample here was peripheral blood, taken 28 days after the second AZD1222 dose. The receptors here all came from an adult who received the AZD1222 COVID-19 vaccine.

This clone was found once. The J gene is TRBJ2-7, the V gene TRBV27, with unresolved D. CDR1 is MNHEY and CDR2 is SMNVEV in the germline V gene (reference sequence). This CDR3 spans 13 amino acids. Trimming removed 3 bases at V and 1 base at J, with 7 bases between. CDR3 coding DNA: TGTGCCAGCAGTTTCGGTCCATCCTACGAGCAGTACTTC. As protein: CASSFGPSYEQYF.

The CDR3 sequence is CASSSAAFYEQYF. The CDR3 nucleotides read TGTGCCAGCAGCTCCGCTGCCTTCTACGAGCAGTACTTC. This sequence joins TRBV11-2 and TRBJ2-7; D gene ambiguous. Per germline, CDR1 SGHAT and CDR2 FQNNGV. The V gene lost 4 bases and the J gene lost 3 bases, with 10 bases spanning the gap. This CDR3 region has 13 residues.

The chain employs TRBV5-6 and TRBJ1-1, with D hard to call. The CDR3 consists of 14 residues. CDR1 is SGHDT and CDR2 is YYEEEE in the germline V gene. V was pared by 4 bases and J by 0 bases, with 10 bases between. This chain's CDR3 is CASSHFRMNTEAFF. The CDR3 DNA follows: TGTGCCAGCAGCCACTTTCGCATGAACACTGAAGCTTTCTTT.

V and J are TRBV6-5 and TRBJ2-3, with TRBD1 matching 9 bases. The CDR3 covers 15 residues. The V gene's germline CDR1 is MNHEY and CDR2 SVGAGI. Germline trimming cut 4 bases from V and 7 bases from J; bases unmatched to any gene: 9. This chain's CDR3 is CASSSWDREGHTQYF. CDR3 sequence (DNA): TGTGCCAGCAGTTCTTGGGACAGGGAAGGACATACGCAGTATTTT.

This clone was picked up one time. The chain links TRBV7-2 to TRBJ2-1, with TRBD2 matching over 10 bases. V lost 5 bases, J lost 2 bases, and 3 bases stayed unmatched. Germline CDR1 reads SGHTA; CDR2 reads FQGNSA. The CDR3 runs to 15 residues. The CDR3 spells CASSPGTSAYNEQFF. DNA for the CDR3: TGTGCCAGCAGCCCCGGGACTAGCGCCTACAATGAGCAGTTCTTC.

This clone was observed once. The chain links TRBV19 to TRBJ2-3, with 7 bases that match TRBD1. V lost 5 bases, J lost 3 bases, and 8 bases stayed unmatched. The CDR3 runs to 15 residues. CDR1 is LNHDA and CDR2 is SQIVND in the germline V gene (reference sequence). DNA for the CDR3: TGTGCCAGTAGTTGGGACAGTTCGAAAACAGATACGCAGTATTTT. Amino acids: CASSWDSSKTDTQYF.

The genes are TRBV13 and TRBJ1-3; D is perhaps TRBD1 (6 bases). CDR1 is PRHDT and CDR2 is FYEKMQ in the germline V gene (reference sequence). V was shortened by 5 bases and J by 1 base, with 9 bases between the two germline ends. CDR3 length: 14 amino acids. CDR3 DNA: TGTGCCAGCAGCCCGGACAGATCTGGAAACACCATATATTTT. Its translation is CASSPDRSGNTIYF. The full variable domain, completed using reference TRBV13 and TRBJ1-3, is AAGVIQSPRHLIKEKRETATLKCYPIPRHDTVYWYQQGPGQDPQFLISFYEKMQSDKGSIPDRFSAQQFSDYHSELNMSSLELGDSALYFCASSPDRSGNTIYFGEGSWLTVV.

V is TRBV11-2 and J is TRBJ2-7, with 7 bases fitting TRBD1. CDR3 size: 14 residues. J was trimmed by 2 bases and V by 5 bases; bases with no gene match: 6. CDR1 and CDR2 (germline): SGHAT, FQNNGV. The CDR3 DNA is TGTGCCAGCAGCACCGGGACAGTTCCCTACGAGCAGTACTTC. This gives the protein CASSTGTVPYEQYF.

DNA of the CDR3: TGTGCCAGCAGCTTCCCCACTACCTCTGGGGCCAACGTCCTGACTTTC. Amino acid sequence: CASSFPTTSGANVLTF. V gene TRBV7-3 combines with J gene TRBJ2-6; D is uncertain. Germline V gene lookup returns CDR1 SGHTA and CDR2 FQGTGA. The CDR3 extends over 16 amino acids. The ends were cut back, 3 bases at V and 0 bases at J, with 9 bases in the middle.

The chain is built from TRBV6-5 and TRBJ2-2; 8 bases match TRBD1. Trimming cost V 7 bases and J 3 bases; bases outside gene matches: 4. Germline V lookup: CDR1 MNHEY, CDR2 SVGAGI. The CDR3 is 14 residues long. The CDR3 is CASTTGVDTGELFF. The CDR3 region has the DNA TGTGCCAGCACGACAGGGGTGGACACCGGGGAGCTGTTTTTT.

The chain has TRBV28 and TRBJ1-4, with 7 nucleotides matching TRBD1. The CDR3 extends over 15 amino acids. The trim removed 5 bases at V and 8 bases at J, leaving 11 bases unmatched. Looked up from germline, CDR1 is MDHEN and CDR2 is SYDVKM. CDR3 sequence: CASSKRTGLREKLFF. The CDR3 coding sequence is TGTGCCAGCAGTAAGCGGACAGGATTACGGGAAAAACTGTTTTTT.

This sequence joins TRBV3-1 (or the pseudogene TRBV3-2) and TRBJ2-2; 9 bases agree with TRBD1. This CDR3 has 15 residues. Germline V lookup: CDR1 LGHDT, CDR2 YNNKEL (reference sequence). V lost 4 bases and J lost 5; bases outside the gene matches: 5. CDR3 residues: CASSRTGDKTGELFF. The CDR3 region has the DNA TGTGCCAGCAGCCGGACAGGGGACAAGACCGGGGAGCTGTTTTTT.

CDR3 sequence reads: CASSLDGRGNTEAFF. As DNA, the CDR3 is TGCGCCAGCAGCTTGGACGGACGGGGTAACACTGAAGCTTTCTTT. The V gene is TRBV5-1, the J gene TRBJ1-1; no firm D call. Trimming took off 0 bases at V and 2 bases at J, with 11 bases between the two ends. Germline V gene lookup returns CDR1 SGHRS and CDR2 YFSETQ. The CDR3 spans 15 residues.

The CDR3 is CASTLDSHGYTF. The DNA for the CDR3 is TGTGCCAGCACCCTGGACAGTCATGGCTACACCTTC. The chain recombines TRBV12-3 or TRBV12-4 with TRBJ1-2, with D possibly matching TRBD1 (6 bases). V dropped 7 bases and J dropped 6 bases, with 12 bases sitting between them. CDR3 length: 12 amino acids.

This sequence joins TRBV4-1 and TRBJ2-5, with 7 bases aligning to TRBD2. The CDR3 extends over 16 amino acids. Unmatched junction bases numbered 9, after V lost 5 bases and J lost 0 bases. The germline gives CDR1 MGHRA, CDR2 YSYEKL. CDR3 bases: TGCGCCAGCAGCTCAGGTGGGACTAAGTACCAAGAGACCCAGTACTTC. Translating gives CASSSGGTKYQETQYF.

CDR3 residues: CASSPLAGSYNEQFF. The CDR3 nucleotides read TGTGCCAGCTCACCACTGGCGGGATCATACAATGAGCAGTTCTTC. The chain employs TRBV18 and TRBJ2-1, with TRBD2 as a possible D gene (6 bases). V was cut by 1 base and J by 4 bases, with 11 bases left in between. Germline CDR1 KGHSH, CDR2 LQKENI. CDR3 length equals 15 residues.

The chain couples TRBV11-1 to TRBJ2-5; D assignment may be TRBD1 or TRBD2 (5 bases each). The CDR3 runs 13 residues. V was cut by 7 bases and J by 4 bases, with 13 bases left in between. Looked up from germline, CDR1 is SGHAT and CDR2 is FQDESV (reference sequence). The CDR3: CASTLRGRETQYF. The CDR3 DNA reads TGTGCCAGCACCTTGAGGGGTCGAGAGACCCAGTACTTC.

The chain uses TRBV4-3 and TRBJ1-6; TRBD1 aligns across 7 bases. Germline V gives CDR1 LGHNA, CDR2 YSLEER. This CDR3 spans 17 amino acids. Trimming cost V 1 base and J 4 bases; bases outside gene matches: 7. The CDR3 loop is CASSQVQGIGYNSPLHF. The CDR3 DNA reads as TGCGCCAGCAGCCAAGTACAGGGGATCGGGTATAATTCACCCCTCCACTTT.

V gene TRBV27 combines with J gene TRBJ2-7, with 11 nucleotides matching TRBD2. Trimming took 2 bases from V and 5 from J; bases not matched to a gene: 5. This CDR3 has 15 amino acids. Germline V gene sequence: CDR1 MNHEY, CDR2 SMNVEV (reference sequence). The CDR3 nucleotides read TGTGCCAGCAGTTTAGAACTAGCGGGGGCCGACGAGCAGTACTTC. This codes for CASSLELAGADEQYF.

The chain links TRBV7-2 to TRBJ2-7; 11 positions match TRBD2. This CDR3 is 16 amino acids long. Germline V gene sequence: CDR1 SGHTA, CDR2 FQGNSA. V dropped 3 bases and J dropped 5; count of bases not matched to a gene: 9. The CDR3 sequence is CASSFGLTSGKDEQYF. The CDR3 DNA follows: TGTGCCAGCAGCTTCGGCCTGACTAGCGGGAAAGACGAGCAGTACTTC.

The chain links TRBV9 to TRBJ2-2; 9 nucleotides align to TRBD1. The V segment lost 7 bases and the J segment 3 bases; nucleotides outside the gene matches: 4. Germline CDR1 reads SGDLS; CDR2 reads YYNGEE. The CDR3 has 14 amino acids. This CDR3 is CASRGQGDTGELFF. The CDR3 coding sequence is TGTGCCAGCCGGGGACAGGGCGACACCGGGGAGCTGTTTTTT. Looking up the rest from reference TRBV9 and TRBJ2-2 gives the full variable domain: DSGVTQTPKHLITATGQRVTLRCSPRSGDLSVYWYQQSLDQGLQFLIQYYNGEERAKGNILERFSAQQFPDLHSELNLSSLELGDSALYFCASRGQGDTGELFFGEGSRLTVL.

V gene TRBV19 combines with J gene TRBJ1-2; 9 nucleotides match TRBD1. Germline V CDR1 and CDR2: LNHDA, SQIVND (reference sequence). V lost 7 bases, J lost 8 bases, and 14 bases stayed unmatched. The CDR3 sequence is 15 residues long. CDR3 loop: CASNGRDRAFGGYTF. CDR3 in DNA: TGTGCCAGTAACGGTCGGGACAGGGCGTTTGGAGGCTACACCTTC.

The rearrangement joins TRBV11-2 to TRBJ2-7, with 11 nucleotides matching TRBD2. Per the germline V gene, CDR1 is SGHAT and CDR2 is FQNNGV. The trim removed 4 bases at V and 2 bases at J, leaving 4 bases unmatched. The CDR3 sequence is 15 residues long. The CDR3 spells CASSSLAGGPYEQYF. The CDR3 region has the DNA TGTGCCAGCAGCTCTTTAGCGGGAGGGCCCTACGAGCAGTACTTC.

The chain employs TRBV29-1 and TRBJ2-3; 10 nucleotides agree with TRBD2. V lost 5 bases and J lost 4; bases outside the gene matches: 6. The germline V gene encodes CDR1 SQVTM and CDR2 ANQGSEA. The CDR3 is 14 residues long. The CDR3 protein is CSVRAGGPADTQYF. In nucleotides, the CDR3 is TGCAGCGTTCGAGCGGGAGGGCCGGCAGATACGCAGTATTTT.

The J gene is TRBJ2-1, the V gene TRBV3-1 (or the pseudogene TRBV3-2), with D perhaps matching TRBD2 (6 bases). V was shortened by 6 bases and J by 9 bases, with 15 bases between the two germline ends. Germline loops: CDR1 LGHDT, CDR2 YNNKEL (reference sequence). This CDR3 is built from 13 residues. The CDR3 spells CASSRMDGGEQFF. In nucleotides, the CDR3 is TGTGCCAGCAGTCGGATGGACGGGGGTGAGCAGTTCTTC.